This entry describes one T cell receptor (beta chain). Its antigen is currently unknown. The length of the CDR3 is 16 residues. In germline, CDR1 is MNHEY, CDR2 SMNVEV (reference sequence). V shed 2 bases and J 6 bases; nucleotides not matched to a gene: 13. This record comes from a study of T cell clonotyping in hematopoietic cell transplantation. Study-level points and caveats: At the given depth, recipient repertoires were over 95% de novo clonotypes.

TCRdb keeps only in-frame clones here, not all; method: immunoSEQ multiplex PCR. Of about 16,000 clones listed, approximately 83% were seen once; the top ten hold approximately 4%. The chain couples TRBV27 to TRBJ2-7, with 7 nucleotides matching TRBD2. The receptor comes from a woman between 35 and 50 years old in good health. Some clones in this sample may be carry-over from other donors' samples. Sequenced: peripheral blood mononuclear cells. CDR3 loop: CASSLPPRGSLREQYF. The CDR3 DNA reads as TGTGCCAGCAGTTTACCCCCCCGCGGGAGCCTCCGCGAGCAGTACTTC.